The clone carrying this TCR beta chain was detected a few times. Its target is not known. These data belong to a study of T cell repertoires in cytomegalovirus infection. Study information: Carrying CMV and the relevant HLA type showed in public TCR beta signatures.

Study conclusions and caveats: Dominating the ex vivo response were HLA-C-restricted CMV-specific TCR beta clonotypes. Pooled public TCR beta family frequency picked out CMV carriers with the relevant HLA.

The germline V gene encodes CDR1 SEHNR and CDR2 FQNEAQ (reference sequence). The ends were cut back, 9 bases at V and 6 bases at J, with 16 bases in the middle. The CDR3 length is 13 residues. TCRdb reprocessed the reads via MiXCR and lists one record per CDR3 protein. The sample consists of around 740,000 distinct CDR3 sequences, roughly a third of them appearing once. The receptor comes from a human donor in good health (CMV status not recorded). Some clones in this sample may be carry-over from other donors' samples. The sequenced material came from PBMCs. The chain is built from TRBV7-9 and TRBJ2-3; the D call may be TRBD1 or TRBD2 (6 bases each). The CDR3 sequence: CARGGPDGDTQYF. CDR3 nucleotide sequence: TGTGCCAGGGGGGGCCCGGACGGGGATACGCAGTATTTT.